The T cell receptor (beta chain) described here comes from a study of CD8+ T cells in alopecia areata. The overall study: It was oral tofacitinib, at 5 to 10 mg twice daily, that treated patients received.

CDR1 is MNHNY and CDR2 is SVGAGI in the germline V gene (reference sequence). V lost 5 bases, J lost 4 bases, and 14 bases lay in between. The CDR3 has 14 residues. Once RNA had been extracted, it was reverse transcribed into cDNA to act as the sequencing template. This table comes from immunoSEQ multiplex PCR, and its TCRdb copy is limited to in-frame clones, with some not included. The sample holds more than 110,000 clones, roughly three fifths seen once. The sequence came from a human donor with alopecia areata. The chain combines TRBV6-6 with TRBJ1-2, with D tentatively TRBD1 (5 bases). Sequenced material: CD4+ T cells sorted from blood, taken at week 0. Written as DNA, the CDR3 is TGTGCCAGCAGTCCAAGTGGGGCAAGCTATGGCTACACCTTC. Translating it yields CASSPSGASYGYTF.